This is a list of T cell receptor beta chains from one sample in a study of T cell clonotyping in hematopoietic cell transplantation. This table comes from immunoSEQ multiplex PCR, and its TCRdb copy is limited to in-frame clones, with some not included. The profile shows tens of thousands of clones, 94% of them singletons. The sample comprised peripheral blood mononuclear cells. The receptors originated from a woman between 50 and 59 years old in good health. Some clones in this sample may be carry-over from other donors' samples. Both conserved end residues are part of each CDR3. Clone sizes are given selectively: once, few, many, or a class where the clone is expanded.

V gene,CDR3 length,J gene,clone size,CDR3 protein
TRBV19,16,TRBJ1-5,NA,CASSILGAGGNQPQHF
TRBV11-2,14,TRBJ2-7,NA,CASSLVGLAYEQYF
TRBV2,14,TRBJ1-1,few,CASSEQGAATEAFF
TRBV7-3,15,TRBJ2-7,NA,CASSPGTGLSYEQYF
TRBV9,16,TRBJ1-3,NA,CASSPGTGGSGNTIYF
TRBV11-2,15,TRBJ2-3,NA,CASSLDGQGRGTQYF
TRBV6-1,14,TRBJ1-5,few,CASSEIASNQPQHF
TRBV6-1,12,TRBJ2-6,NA,CASISGANVLTF
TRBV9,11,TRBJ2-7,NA,CASSDNYEQYF
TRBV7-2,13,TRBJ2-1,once,CASSLSLAGAQFF
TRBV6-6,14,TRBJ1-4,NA,CAAQREGSREKLFF
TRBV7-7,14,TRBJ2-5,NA,CASSLARAIETQYF
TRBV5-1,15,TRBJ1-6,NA,CASRWNWDPNSPLHF
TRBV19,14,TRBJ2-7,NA,CASSDLGQLYEQYF
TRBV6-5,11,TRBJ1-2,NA,CASSRGGGYTF
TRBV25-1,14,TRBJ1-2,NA,CASSEVQGGYGYTF
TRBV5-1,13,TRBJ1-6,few,CASSLASDSPLHF
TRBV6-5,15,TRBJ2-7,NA,CASSYQDRGTYEQYF
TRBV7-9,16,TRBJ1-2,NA,CASSLGVQDANYGYTF
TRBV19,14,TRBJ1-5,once,CASSIYGGDQPQHF
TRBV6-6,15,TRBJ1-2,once,CASSPHGQGNYGYTF
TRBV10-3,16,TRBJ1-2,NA,CAISDGGGGPYYGYTF
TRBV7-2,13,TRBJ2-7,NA,CASSKDSSYEQYF
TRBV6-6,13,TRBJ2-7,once,CASTSYGSYEQYF
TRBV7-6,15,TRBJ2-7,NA,CASSSAGTGVREQYF
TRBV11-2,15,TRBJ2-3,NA,CASSRLGGLTDTQYF